This T cell receptor beta chain was captured in a study of blood T cell repertoires in COVID-19. Some clones are missing from TCRdb's copy, which holds only in-frame ones; the method was immunoSEQ multiplex PCR. The sample lists about 55,000 clones, 90% occurring once. The CDR3 consists of 12 residues. V lost 2 bases to trimming and J lost 4 bases, with 5 bases between them. CDR1 is MDHEN, CDR2 SYDVKM, per germline. The chain joins TRBV28 to TRBJ1-2, with unresolved D. The source is a man in his sixties with acute or convalescent COVID-19. Input material: peripheral blood. The CDR3 sequence: CASSLGPYGYTF. As DNA, the CDR3 is TGTGCCAGCAGTTTAGGCCCCTATGGCTACACCTTC.